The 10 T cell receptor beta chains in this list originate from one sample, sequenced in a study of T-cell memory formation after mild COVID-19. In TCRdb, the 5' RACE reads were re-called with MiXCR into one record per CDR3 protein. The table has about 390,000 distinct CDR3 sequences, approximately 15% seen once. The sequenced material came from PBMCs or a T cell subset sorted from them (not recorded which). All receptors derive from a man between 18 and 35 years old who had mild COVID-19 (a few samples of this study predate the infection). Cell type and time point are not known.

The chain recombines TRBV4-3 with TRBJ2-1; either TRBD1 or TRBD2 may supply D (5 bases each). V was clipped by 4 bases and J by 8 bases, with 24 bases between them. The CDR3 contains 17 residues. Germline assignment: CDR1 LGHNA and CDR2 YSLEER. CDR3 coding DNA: TGCGCCAGCAGCCTTCGTCGGGGTGGGGCCCAAAGGGATGAGCAGTTCTTC. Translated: CASSLRRGGAQRDEQFF.

CDR3 protein: CASSQQGDNGYTF. In nucleotides, the CDR3 is TGTGCCAGCAGCCAACAGGGGGATAATGGCTACACCTTC. The chain recombines TRBV28 with TRBJ1-2; 8 bases are a match to TRBD1. Germline CDR1 is MDHEN and CDR2 is SYDVKM. This CDR3 is 13 amino acids long. Trimming cost V 6 bases and J 6 bases; bases outside gene matches: 6.

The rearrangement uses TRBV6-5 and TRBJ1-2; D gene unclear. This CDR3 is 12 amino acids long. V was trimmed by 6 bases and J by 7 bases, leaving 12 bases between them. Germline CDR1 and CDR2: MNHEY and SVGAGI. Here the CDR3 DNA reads TGTGCCAGCAGGTCCTCCGGGCCTGGCTACACCTTC. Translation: CASRSSGPGYTF.

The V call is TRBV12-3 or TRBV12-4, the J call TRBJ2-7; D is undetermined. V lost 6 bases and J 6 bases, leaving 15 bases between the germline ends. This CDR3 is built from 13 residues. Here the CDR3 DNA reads TGTGCCAGCAGACCATCAGGTTTCCTCGAGCAGTACTTC. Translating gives CASRPSGFLEQYF.

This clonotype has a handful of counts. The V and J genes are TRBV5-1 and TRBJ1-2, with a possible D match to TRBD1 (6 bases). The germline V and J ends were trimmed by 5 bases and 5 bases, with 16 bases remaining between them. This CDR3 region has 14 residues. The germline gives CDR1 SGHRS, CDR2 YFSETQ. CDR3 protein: CASSDRDTGYGYTF. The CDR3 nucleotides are TGCGCCAGCAGTGATAGGGACACTGGATATGGCTACACCTTC.

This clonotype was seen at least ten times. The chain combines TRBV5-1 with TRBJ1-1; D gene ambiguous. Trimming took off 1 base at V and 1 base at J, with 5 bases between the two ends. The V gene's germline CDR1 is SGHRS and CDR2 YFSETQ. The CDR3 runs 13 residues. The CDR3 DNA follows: TGCGCCAGCAGCTTGAGCCAGAACACTGAAGCTTTCTTT. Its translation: CASSLSQNTEAFF.

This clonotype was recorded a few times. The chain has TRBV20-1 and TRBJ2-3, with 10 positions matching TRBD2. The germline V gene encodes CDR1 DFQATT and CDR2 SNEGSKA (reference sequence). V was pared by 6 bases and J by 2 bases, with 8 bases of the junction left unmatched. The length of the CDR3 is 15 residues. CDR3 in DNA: TGCAGTGCGACGCTTGGACTAGCGGCCACAGATACGCAGTATTTT. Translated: CSATLGLAATDTQYF.

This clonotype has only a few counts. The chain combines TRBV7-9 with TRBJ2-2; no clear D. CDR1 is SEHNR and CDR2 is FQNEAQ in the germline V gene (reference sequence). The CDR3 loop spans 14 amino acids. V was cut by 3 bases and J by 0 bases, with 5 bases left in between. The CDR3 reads CASSFIANTGELFF. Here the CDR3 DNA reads TGTGCCAGCAGCTTCATAGCGAACACCGGGGAGCTGTTTTTT.

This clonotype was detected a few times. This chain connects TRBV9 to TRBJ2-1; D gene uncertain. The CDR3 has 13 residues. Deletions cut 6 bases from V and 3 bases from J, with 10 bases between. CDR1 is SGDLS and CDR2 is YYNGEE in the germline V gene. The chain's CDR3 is CASNADGYNEQFF. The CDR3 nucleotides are TGTGCCAGCAACGCAGACGGCTACAATGAGCAGTTCTTC.

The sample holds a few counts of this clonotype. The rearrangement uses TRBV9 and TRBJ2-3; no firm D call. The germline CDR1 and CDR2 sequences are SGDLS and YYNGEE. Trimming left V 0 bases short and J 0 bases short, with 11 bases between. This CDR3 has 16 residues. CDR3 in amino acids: CASSVAGQISTDTQYF. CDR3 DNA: TGTGCCAGCAGCGTAGCTGGCCAGATAAGCACAGATACGCAGTATTTT.